What follows describes a single T cell receptor (beta chain). The entry originates in a study of cytomegalovirus exposure and HLA in healthy donors. PCR was performed using 60 Vbeta and 13 Jbeta primers. Only in-frame clones appear in the TCRdb table, and some are missing; sequencing was by immunoSEQ multiplex PCR. The table shows approximately 260,000 clones, with 80% to 95% occurring only once. Germline V gene lookup returns CDR1 SGHRS and CDR2 YFSETQ. The CDR3 has 15 residues. V gave up 1 base and J gave up 6 bases, with 14 bases separating them. This rearrangement joins TRBV5-1 to TRBJ1-3, with D possibly TRBD1 on 5 matching bases. The sequenced sample was PBMCs. This clonotype originated in a girl aged 2-10 years in good health and CMV-seronegative. Here the CDR3 DNA reads TGCGCCAGCAGCTTGACAGGCTCGTTAATAAACACCATATATTTT. Translating it yields CASSLTGSLINTIYF.